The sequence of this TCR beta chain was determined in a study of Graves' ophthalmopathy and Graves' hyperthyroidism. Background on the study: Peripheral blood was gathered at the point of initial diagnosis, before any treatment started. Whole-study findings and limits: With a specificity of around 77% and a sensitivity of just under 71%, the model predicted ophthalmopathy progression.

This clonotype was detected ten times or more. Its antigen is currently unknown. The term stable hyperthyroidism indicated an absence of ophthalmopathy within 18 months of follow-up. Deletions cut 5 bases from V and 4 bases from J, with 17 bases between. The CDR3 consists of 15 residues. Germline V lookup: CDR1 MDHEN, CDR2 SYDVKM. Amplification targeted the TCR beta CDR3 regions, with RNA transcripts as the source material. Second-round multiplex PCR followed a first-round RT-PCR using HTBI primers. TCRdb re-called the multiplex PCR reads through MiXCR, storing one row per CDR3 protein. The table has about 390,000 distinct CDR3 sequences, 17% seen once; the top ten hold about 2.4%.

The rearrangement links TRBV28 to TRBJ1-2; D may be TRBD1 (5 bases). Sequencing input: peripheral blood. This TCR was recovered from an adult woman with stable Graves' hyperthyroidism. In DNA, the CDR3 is TGTGCCAGCAGTACCGGGTCTAGGGGCGGCTATGGCTACACCTTC. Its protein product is CASSTGSRGGYGYTF.